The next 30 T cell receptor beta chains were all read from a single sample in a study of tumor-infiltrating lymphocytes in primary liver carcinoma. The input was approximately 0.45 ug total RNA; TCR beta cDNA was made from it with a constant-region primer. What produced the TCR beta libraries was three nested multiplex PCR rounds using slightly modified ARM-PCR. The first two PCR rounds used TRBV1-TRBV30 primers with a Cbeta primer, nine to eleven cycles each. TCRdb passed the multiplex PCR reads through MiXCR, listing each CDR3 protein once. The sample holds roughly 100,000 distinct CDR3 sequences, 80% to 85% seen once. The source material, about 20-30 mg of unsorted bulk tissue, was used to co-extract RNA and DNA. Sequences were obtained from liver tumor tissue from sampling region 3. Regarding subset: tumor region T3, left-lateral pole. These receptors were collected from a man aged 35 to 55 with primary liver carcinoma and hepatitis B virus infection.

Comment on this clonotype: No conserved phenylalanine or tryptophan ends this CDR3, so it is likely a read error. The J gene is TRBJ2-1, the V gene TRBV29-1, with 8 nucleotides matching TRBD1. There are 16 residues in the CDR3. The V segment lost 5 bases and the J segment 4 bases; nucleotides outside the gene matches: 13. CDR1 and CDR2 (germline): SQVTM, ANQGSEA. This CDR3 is CSVIGQPQGAYNEQFC. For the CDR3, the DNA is TGCAGCGTTATAGGACAGCCCCAGGGGGCTTACAATGAGCAGTTCTGC.

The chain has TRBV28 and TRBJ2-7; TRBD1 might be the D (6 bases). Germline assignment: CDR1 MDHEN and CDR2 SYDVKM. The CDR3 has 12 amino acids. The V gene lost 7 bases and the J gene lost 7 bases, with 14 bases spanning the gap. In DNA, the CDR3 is TGTGCCAGCACTAGGGGGTGGGAAGAGCAGTACTTC. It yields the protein CASTRGWEEQYF.

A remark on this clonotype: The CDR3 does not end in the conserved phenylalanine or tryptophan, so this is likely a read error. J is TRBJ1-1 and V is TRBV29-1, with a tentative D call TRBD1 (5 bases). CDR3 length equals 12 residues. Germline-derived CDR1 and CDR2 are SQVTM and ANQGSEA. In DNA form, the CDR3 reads TGCAGCGTTGAAGGACAGAACATTGAAGCTTTCTTA. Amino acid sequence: CSVEGQNIEAFL.

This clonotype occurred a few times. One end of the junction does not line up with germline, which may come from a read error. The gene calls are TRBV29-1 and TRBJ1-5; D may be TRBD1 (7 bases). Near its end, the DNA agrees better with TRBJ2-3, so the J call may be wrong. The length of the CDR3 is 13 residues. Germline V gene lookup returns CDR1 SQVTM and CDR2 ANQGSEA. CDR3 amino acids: CSVGGTANQPQYF. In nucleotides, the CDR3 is TGCAGTGTTGGCGGGACAGCTAATCAGCCCCAGTATTTT.

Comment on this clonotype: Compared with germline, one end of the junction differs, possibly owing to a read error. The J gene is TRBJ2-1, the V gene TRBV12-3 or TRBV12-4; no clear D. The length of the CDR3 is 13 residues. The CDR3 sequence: CASSPLVAIERFF. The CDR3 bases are TGTGCCAGCAGTCCCTTAGTGGCCATCGAGCGGTTCTTC.

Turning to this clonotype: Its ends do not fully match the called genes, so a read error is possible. CDR3: CALSGTGANSYNEQFF. For the CDR3, the DNA is TGTGCCTTGAGTGGGACAGGGGCTAACTCCTATAATGAGCAGTTCTTC. V usage is TRBV30 and J usage is TRBJ2-1, with 10 positions matching TRBD1. Germline-derived CDR1 and CDR2 are GTSNPN and SVGIG (reference sequence). This CDR3 region has 16 residues.

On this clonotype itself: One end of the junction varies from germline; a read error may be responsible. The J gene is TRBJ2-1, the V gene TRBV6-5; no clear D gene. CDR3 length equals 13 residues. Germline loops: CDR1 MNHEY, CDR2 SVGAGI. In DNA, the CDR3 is TGTGCCAGCCGTTACGCCGTATTAAACGAGCAGTTTTTC. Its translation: CASRYAVLNEQFF.

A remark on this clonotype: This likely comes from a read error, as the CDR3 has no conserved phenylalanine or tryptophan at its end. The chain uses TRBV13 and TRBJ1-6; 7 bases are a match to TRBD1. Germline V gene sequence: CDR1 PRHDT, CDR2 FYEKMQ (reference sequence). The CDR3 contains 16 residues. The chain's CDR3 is CANSSPGDRGDSPLHS. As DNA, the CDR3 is TGTGCCAACAGCTCACCCGGGGACAGAGGCGATTCACCCCTCCACTCT.

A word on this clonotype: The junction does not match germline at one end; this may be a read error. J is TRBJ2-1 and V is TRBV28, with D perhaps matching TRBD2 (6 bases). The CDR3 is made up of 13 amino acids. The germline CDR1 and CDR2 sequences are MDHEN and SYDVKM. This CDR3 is CAISLTRRNELFF. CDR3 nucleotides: TGTGCCATCAGCCTGACTAGACGCAATGAGCTGTTCTTC.

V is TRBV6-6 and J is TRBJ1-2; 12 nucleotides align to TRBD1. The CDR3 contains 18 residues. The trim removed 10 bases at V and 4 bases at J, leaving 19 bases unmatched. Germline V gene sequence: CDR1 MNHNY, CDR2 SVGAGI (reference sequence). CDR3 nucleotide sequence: TGTGCCAAGAGTTTATTGGGGACAGGGGGCGCAGAGGGCTATGGCTACACCTTC. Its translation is CAKSLLGTGGAEGYGYTF.

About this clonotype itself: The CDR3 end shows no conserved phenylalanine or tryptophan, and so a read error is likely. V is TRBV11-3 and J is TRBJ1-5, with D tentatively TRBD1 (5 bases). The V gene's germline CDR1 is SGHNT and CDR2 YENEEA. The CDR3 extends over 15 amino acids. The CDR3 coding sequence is TGTGCCAGCACCTTAGATCTGGGGGTGGCTCAGCTCCAGCATTTA. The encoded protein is CASTLDLGVAQLQHL.

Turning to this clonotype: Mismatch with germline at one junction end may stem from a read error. The CDR3 DNA is TGTGCCAGCAACACAGGGTGGACTACTGAAGCTCTCTTT. Its protein is CASNTGWTTEALF. The chain has TRBV6-1 and TRBJ1-1; maybe TRBD1 (6 bases). Per the germline V gene, CDR1 is MNHNS and CDR2 is SASEGT. This CDR3 has 13 residues.

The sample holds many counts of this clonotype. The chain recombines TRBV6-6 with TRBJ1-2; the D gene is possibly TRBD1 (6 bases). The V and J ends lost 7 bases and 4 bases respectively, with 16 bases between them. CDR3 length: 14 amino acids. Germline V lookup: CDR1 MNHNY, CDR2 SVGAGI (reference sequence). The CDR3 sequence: CASTLQSDSYGYTF. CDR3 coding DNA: TGTGCCAGCACCTTACAGTCGGACAGCTATGGCTACACCTTC.

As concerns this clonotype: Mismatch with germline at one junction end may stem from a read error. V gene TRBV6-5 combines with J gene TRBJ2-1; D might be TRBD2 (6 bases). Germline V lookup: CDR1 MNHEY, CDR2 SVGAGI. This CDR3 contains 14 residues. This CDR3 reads CASSQVGEVIEQFF. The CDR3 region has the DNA TGTGCCAGCAGTCAAGTCGGGGAGGTGATTGAGCAATTCTTC.

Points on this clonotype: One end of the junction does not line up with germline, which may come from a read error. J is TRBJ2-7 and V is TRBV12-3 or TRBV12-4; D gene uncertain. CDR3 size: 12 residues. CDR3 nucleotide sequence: TGCGCCAGCAGTCCGAGCCCGAACGAGCTGTACTTC. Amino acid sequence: CASSPSPNELYF.

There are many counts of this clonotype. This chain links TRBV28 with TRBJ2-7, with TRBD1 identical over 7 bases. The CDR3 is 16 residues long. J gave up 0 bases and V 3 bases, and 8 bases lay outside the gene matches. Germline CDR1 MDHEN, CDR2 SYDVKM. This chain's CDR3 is CASSFGSWDSSYEQYF. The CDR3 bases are TGTGCCAGCAGTTTCGGTTCGTGGGACAGCTCCTACGAGCAGTACTTC.

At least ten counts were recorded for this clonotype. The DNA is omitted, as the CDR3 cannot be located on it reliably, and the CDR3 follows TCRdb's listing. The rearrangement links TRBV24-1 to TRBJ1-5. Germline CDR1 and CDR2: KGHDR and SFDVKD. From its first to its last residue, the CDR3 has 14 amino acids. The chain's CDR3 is CATSTSGWDQPQHF.

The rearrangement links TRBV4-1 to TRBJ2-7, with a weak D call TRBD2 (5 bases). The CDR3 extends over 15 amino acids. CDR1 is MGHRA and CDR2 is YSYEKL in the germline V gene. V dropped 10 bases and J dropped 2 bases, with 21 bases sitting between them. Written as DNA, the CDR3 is TGCGCCACTAGCCAAGTCTCAAGCGGCGCCTACGAGCAGTACTTC. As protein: CATSQVSSGAYEQYF.

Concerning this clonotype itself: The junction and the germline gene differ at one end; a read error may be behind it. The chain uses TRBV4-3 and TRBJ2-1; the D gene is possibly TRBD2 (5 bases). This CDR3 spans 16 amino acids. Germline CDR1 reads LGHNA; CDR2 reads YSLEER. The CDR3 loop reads CASNQDVAGTYNEQFF. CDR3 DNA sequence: TGCGCCAGCAACCAAGATGTGGCGGGCACCTACAATGAGCAGTTCTTC.

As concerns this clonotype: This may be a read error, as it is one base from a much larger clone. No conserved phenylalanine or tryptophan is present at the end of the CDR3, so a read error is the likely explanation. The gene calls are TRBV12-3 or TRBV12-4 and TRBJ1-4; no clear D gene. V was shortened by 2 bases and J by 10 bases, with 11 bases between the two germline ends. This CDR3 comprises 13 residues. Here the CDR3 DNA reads TGTGCCAGCAGTTTATCTGGTTTGGGAAAACTGTTTCTT. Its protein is CASSLSGLGKLFL.

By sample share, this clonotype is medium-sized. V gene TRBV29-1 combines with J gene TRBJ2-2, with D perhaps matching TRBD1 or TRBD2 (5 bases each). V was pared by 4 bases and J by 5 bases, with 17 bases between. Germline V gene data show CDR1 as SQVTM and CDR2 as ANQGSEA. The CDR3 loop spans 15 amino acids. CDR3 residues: CSVGLGWGMTGELFF. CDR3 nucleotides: TGCAGCGTTGGTTTAGGGTGGGGGATGACCGGGGAGCTGTTTTTT.

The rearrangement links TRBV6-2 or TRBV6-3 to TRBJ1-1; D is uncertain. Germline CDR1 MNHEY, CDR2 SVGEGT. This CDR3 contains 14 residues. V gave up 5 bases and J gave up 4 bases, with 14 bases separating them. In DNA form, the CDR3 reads TGTGCCAGCAGTAACCGGGGAACTGGCACTGAAGCTTTCTTT. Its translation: CASSNRGTGTEAFF.

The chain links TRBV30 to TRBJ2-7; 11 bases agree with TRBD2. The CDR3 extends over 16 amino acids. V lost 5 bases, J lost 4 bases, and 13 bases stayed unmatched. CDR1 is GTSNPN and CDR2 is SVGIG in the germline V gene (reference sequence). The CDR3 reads CAWCLPGLAGRYEQYF. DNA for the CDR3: TGTGCCTGGTGTCTTCCAGGACTAGCGGGTAGATACGAGCAGTACTTC.

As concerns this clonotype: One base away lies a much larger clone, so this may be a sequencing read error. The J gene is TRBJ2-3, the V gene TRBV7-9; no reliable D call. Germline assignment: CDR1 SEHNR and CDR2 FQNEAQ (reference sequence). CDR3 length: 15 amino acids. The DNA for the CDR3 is TGTGCCAGCAGCTTCGACTTCGTAGCCACAGATACGCATTATTTT. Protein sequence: CASSFDFVATDTHYF.

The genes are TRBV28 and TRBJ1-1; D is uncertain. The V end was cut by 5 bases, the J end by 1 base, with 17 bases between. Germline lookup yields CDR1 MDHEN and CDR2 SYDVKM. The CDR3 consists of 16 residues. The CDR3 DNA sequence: TGTGCCAGCAGTCCTCTACTAGCCACTAAGAACACTGAAGCTTTCTTT. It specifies CASSPLLATKNTEAFF.

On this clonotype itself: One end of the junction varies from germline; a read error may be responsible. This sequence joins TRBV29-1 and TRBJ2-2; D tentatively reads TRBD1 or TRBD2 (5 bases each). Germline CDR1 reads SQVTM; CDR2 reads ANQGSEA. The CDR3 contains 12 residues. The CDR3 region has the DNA TGCAGCGTACCTGAGGGGAGCTGGGAGCTGGTTTTT. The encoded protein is CSVPEGSWELVF.

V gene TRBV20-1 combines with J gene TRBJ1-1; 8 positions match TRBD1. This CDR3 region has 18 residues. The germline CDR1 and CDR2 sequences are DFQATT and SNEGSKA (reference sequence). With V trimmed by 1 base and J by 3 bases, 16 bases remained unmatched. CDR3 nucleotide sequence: TGCAGTGCTAGAGTTGGCTACAGGGGGAGAAAAAGGGACACTGAAGCTTTCTTT. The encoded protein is CSARVGYRGRKRDTEAFF.

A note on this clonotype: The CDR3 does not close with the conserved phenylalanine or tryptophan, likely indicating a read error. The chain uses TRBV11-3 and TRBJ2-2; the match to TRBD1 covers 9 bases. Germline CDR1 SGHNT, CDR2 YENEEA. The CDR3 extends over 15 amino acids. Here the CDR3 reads CASNLATGGTGELFY. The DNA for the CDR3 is TGTGCCAGCAACTTAGCGACAGGGGGCACCGGGGAGCTGTTTTAT.

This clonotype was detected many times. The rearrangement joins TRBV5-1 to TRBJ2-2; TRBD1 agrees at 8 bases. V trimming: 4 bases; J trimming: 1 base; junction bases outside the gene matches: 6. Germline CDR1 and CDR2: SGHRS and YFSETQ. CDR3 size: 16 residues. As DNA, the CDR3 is TGCGCCAGCAGCCCGGTCGGGACAGGGAACACCGGGGAGCTGTTTTTT. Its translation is CASSPVGTGNTGELFF.

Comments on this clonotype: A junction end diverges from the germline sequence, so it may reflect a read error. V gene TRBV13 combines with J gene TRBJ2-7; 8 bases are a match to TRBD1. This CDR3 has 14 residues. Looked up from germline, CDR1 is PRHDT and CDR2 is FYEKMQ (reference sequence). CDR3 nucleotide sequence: TGTGCCAGCAGCTTATGGGGACAGGTCCACGACCAGTACTTC. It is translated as CASSLWGQVHDQYF. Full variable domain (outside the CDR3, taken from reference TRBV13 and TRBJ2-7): AAGVIQSPRHLIKEKRETATLKCYPIPRHDTVYWYQQGPGQDPQFLISFYEKMQSDKGSIPDRFSAQQFSDYHSELNMSSLELGDSALYFCASSLWGQVHDQYFGPGTRLTVT.